What follows describes a single T cell receptor beta chain. Antigen unknown. Generated by immunoSEQ multiplex PCR, the TCRdb table keeps only in-frame clones and is missing some. This sample has about 70,000 clones; roughly two thirds occur once, and the top ten carry under 6%. The J segment lost 4 bases and the V segment lost 5 bases, leaving 10 bases of the junction unmatched. Per germline, CDR1 MGHDK and CDR2 SYGVNS. The CDR3 runs 16 residues. These data originate in a study of vaccination effects on CD4 cells after COVID-19. Whole-study context: The participants, recipients of two vaccine doses, got either BNT162b2 or mRNA-1273. Samples came 142 and 148 days after COVID-19 diagnosis, before vaccination.

Sequencing followed a ViraFEST assay step that expanded antigen-specific CD4+ T cells with viral peptide pools. Investigators separated out CD4+ T cells once approximately 9 days of culture had passed. Confirmation by PCR established that the person had SARS-CoV-2 infection between March and December 2020. Each well held approximately 2.2 million PBMC cultured with approximately 9.6 ug/ml peptides and roughly 11 IU/ml IL-2. The authors replaced half the medium with IL-2 medium on days 3 and 7. Specimen: CD4+ T cells from PBMCs cultured with HIV peptides, collected before COVID-19 vaccination. Noted subset: HIV-1 Nef peptide pool negative control/reference culture. The chain couples TRBV25-1 to TRBJ1-4; TRBD1 matches at 7 bases. This receptor was taken from a human donor who had a prior SARS-CoV-2 infection. Here the CDR3 DNA reads TGTGCCAGCAGTTACCTGGGGGACAGCAGTAATGAAAAACTGTTTTTT. It codes for CASSYLGDSSNEKLFF.